The source of this T cell receptor (beta chain) is a study of shared clonotypes between healthy human individuals. Measured with immunoSEQ multiplex PCR; TCRdb has only the in-frame clones, and not every one. The sample contains fewer than 400,000 clones, 74% of which appear only once. The sample comprised memory CD4+ T cells sorted from blood. As for subset: CD45RA-negative fraction. The receptor's source is a young man in good health.

In DNA form, the CDR3 reads TGTGCCAGCAGCTACAGGGGGCTTGGGGCCAACGTCCTGACTTTC. This gives the protein CASSYRGLGANVLTF. The chain combines TRBV7-9 with TRBJ2-6; 9 bases line up with TRBD1. CDR1 and CDR2 (germline): SEHNR, FQNEAQ (reference sequence). The junction had 1 base not matched to a gene; V was cut back by 4 bases and J by 3 bases. The CDR3 sequence is 15 residues long.